The T cell receptor beta chain described here comes from a study of blood T cell repertoires in COVID-19. Study-wide background: Donors in the United States, Italy and Spain gave samples during acute or convalescent COVID-19.

Trimming pared 6 bases from V and 2 bases from J, leaving 14 bases between. Per the germline V gene, CDR1 is MNHEY and CDR2 is SMNVEV (reference sequence). The CDR3 has 14 residues. The table lists this clone with a count of one. Seattle patient enrollment occurred during active infection, with longitudinal follow-up thereafter. Authors' analysis steps: Quantification of nucleated cells was approximated via reference gene primer amplification. Sequenced by immunoSEQ multiplex PCR; TCRdb stores in-frame clones only, minus some. D and trimming come from the DNA, and the V and J calls and clone size come from that table. The sample has hundreds of thousands of clones; roughly 89% are singletons.

The V call is TRBV27, the J call TRBJ2-7; D might be TRBD1 (5 bases). The sequenced material came from peripheral blood. This sequence originates from a woman younger than 45 with COVID-19, enrolled during active disease. The DNA for the CDR3 is TGTGCCAGCAGATCTCCGGACACCACCTACGAGCAGTACTTC. This translates into CASRSPDTTYEQYF.